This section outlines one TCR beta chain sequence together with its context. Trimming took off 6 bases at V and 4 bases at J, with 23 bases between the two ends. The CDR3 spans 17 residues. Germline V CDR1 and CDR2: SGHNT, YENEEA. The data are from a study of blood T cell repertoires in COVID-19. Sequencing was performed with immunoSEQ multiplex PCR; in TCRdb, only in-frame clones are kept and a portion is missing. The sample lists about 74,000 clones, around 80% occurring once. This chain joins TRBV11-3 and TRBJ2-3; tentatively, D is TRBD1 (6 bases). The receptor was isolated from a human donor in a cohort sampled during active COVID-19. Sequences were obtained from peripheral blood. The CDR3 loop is CASSYSRGDKSSDTQYF. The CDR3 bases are TGTGCCAGCAGTTATTCCCGAGGGGACAAATCGTCAGATACGCAGTATTTT.